These 9 T cell receptor beta chains were all obtained from the same sample, sequenced in a study of CD8 T cells in Susac syndrome. The RNA input was about 0.45 to 1 ug, and it was reverse transcribed with random hexamers. TCRdb re-called the immunoSEQ multiplex PCR reads through MiXCR, storing one row per CDR3 protein. The sample holds 55,000 to 85,000 distinct CDR3 sequences, roughly 95% seen once. The sequenced sample was CD4+ T cells from PBMCs. Source of these receptors: a human donor with multiple sclerosis.

V usage is TRBV7-9 and J usage is TRBJ1-2, with D maybe TRBD1 (6 bases). Trimming pared 1 base from V and 3 bases from J, leaving 15 bases between. The CDR3 totals 16 residues. Germline V gene lookup returns CDR1 SEHNR and CDR2 FQNEAQ (reference sequence). CDR3 region: CASSLDSSGVDYGYTF. CDR3 nucleotide sequence: TGTGCCAGCAGCTTAGATTCGTCAGGGGTCGACTATGGCTACACCTTC.

This clonotype occurred a few times. This chain connects TRBV6-5 to TRBJ1-1; D gene ambiguous. Trimming took off 4 bases at V and 5 bases at J, with 14 bases between the two ends. CDR1 is MNHEY and CDR2 is SVGAGI in the germline V gene. There are 14 residues in the CDR3. This chain's CDR3 is CASSFGGEWTEAFF. CDR3 DNA sequence: TGTGCCAGCAGTTTCGGTGGGGAGTGGACTGAAGCTTTCTTT.

CDR3 sequence (DNA): TGTGCCAGCAGGCCAGGGCCCACAGATACGCAGTATTTT. It codes for CASRPGPTDTQYF. The rearrangement links TRBV12-3 or TRBV12-4 to TRBJ2-3; possibly TRBD1 for D (5 bases). V lost 6 bases, J lost 2 bases, and 9 bases lay in between. This CDR3 comprises 13 residues.

The CDR3 nucleotides read TGTGCCAGCAGTGTTAGCGGGGGCATCTCCTACGAGCAGTACTTC. It yields the protein CASSVSGGISYEQYF. The chain has TRBV2 and TRBJ2-7, with 9 bases aligning to TRBD2. The CDR3 contains 15 residues. Germline CDR1 SNHLY, CDR2 FYNNEI. Losses at the gene ends were 4 bases for V and 0 bases for J; bases not matched to a gene: 4. The entire variable domain, with the rest obtained from reference TRBV2 and TRBJ2-7, is as follows: EPEVTQTPSHQVTQMGQEVILRCVPISNHLYFYWYRQILGQKVEFLVSFYNNEISEKSEIFDDQFSVERPDGSNFTLKIRSTKLEDSAMYFCASSVSGGISYEQYFGPGTRLTVT.

This chain connects TRBV6-5 to TRBJ1-5; D possibly corresponds to TRBD1 (6 bases). CDR1 MNHEY and CDR2 SVGAGI come from the germline V gene. This CDR3 region has 14 residues. The V end was cut by 6 bases, the J end by 6 bases, with 15 bases between. The CDR3 DNA follows: TGTGCCAGCAGGACCCAGCAGGGGACTCAGCCCCAGCATTTT. Translation gives CASRTQQGTQPQHF.

The chain employs TRBV7-6 and TRBJ1-5, with D possibly being TRBD1 (6 bases). This CDR3 is 15 amino acids long. V lost 5 bases, J lost 6 bases, and 17 bases lay in between. Germline CDR1 reads SGHVS; CDR2 reads FNYEAQ. This CDR3 is CASSPSLWGRQPQHF. Written as DNA, the CDR3 is TGTGCCAGCAGCCCATCCTTGTGGGGGCGTCAGCCCCAGCATTTT.

The J gene is TRBJ1-5, the V gene TRBV20-1, with 10 bases aligning to TRBD1. CDR1 DFQATT and CDR2 SNEGSKA come from the germline V gene (reference sequence). Unmatched junction bases numbered 6, after V lost 0 bases and J lost 7 bases. The CDR3 loop spans 15 amino acids. CDR3 bases: TGCAGTGCTAGAGATCACCGGACAGGGGGGCAGCCCCAGCATTTT. It yields the protein CSARDHRTGGQPQHF.

The chain combines TRBV28 with TRBJ2-5, with D perhaps TRBD1 (5 bases). Germline-derived CDR1 and CDR2 are MDHEN and SYDVKM. V lost 5 bases, J lost 5 bases, and 18 bases lay in between. CDR3 length equals 15 residues. CDR3 loop: CASSLVRGGSETQYF. The CDR3 DNA reads as TGTGCCAGCAGTCTGGTTAGGGGCGGTAGTGAGACCCAGTACTTC.

The chain recombines TRBV2 with TRBJ2-5; TRBD2 matches at 8 bases. Germline loops: CDR1 SNHLY, CDR2 FYNNEI. The CDR3 extends over 14 amino acids. V shed 5 bases and J 3 bases; nucleotides not matched to a gene: 5. This CDR3 is CASSPGTRKETQYF. The CDR3, as DNA: TGTGCCAGCAGTCCCGGGACTAGAAAAGAGACCCAGTACTTC.